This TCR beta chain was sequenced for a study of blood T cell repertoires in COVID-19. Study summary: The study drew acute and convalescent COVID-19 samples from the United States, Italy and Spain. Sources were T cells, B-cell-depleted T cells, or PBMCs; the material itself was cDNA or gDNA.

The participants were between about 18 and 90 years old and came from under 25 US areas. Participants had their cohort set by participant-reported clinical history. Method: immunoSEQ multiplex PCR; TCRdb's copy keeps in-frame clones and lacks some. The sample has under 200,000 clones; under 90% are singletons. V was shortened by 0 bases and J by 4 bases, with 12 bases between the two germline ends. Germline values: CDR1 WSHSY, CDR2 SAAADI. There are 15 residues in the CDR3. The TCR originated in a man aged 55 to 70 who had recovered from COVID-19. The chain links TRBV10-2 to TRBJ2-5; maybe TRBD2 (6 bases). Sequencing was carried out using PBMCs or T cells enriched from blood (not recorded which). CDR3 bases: TGCGCCAGCAGTGAGTCTGGGCTTAGCGGAGAGACCCAGTACTTC. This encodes CASSESGLSGETQYF.